This TCR beta chain was captured in a study of T cell changes during pregnancy in multiple sclerosis. Per germline, CDR1 SGDLS and CDR2 YYNGEE. With 3 bases clipped from V and 8 bases from J, the junction kept 2 bases outside the gene matches. The CDR3 sequence is 12 residues long. Data came from immunoSEQ multiplex PCR; TCRdb stores just in-frame clones and leaves some out. Counted here are 79,000 or so clones, more than 85% occurring once; the ten biggest clones make up around 1.8%. The sample here was peripheral blood, taken in the first trimester of pregnancy. The sequence came from a female donor in good health, enrolled as a control in a pregnancy study. The V and J genes are TRBV9 and TRBJ2-4; TRBD1 agrees at 7 bases. CDR3 sequence reads: CASSDRGDIQYF. In DNA form, the CDR3 reads TGTGCCAGCAGCGACAGGGGTGACATTCAGTACTTC.